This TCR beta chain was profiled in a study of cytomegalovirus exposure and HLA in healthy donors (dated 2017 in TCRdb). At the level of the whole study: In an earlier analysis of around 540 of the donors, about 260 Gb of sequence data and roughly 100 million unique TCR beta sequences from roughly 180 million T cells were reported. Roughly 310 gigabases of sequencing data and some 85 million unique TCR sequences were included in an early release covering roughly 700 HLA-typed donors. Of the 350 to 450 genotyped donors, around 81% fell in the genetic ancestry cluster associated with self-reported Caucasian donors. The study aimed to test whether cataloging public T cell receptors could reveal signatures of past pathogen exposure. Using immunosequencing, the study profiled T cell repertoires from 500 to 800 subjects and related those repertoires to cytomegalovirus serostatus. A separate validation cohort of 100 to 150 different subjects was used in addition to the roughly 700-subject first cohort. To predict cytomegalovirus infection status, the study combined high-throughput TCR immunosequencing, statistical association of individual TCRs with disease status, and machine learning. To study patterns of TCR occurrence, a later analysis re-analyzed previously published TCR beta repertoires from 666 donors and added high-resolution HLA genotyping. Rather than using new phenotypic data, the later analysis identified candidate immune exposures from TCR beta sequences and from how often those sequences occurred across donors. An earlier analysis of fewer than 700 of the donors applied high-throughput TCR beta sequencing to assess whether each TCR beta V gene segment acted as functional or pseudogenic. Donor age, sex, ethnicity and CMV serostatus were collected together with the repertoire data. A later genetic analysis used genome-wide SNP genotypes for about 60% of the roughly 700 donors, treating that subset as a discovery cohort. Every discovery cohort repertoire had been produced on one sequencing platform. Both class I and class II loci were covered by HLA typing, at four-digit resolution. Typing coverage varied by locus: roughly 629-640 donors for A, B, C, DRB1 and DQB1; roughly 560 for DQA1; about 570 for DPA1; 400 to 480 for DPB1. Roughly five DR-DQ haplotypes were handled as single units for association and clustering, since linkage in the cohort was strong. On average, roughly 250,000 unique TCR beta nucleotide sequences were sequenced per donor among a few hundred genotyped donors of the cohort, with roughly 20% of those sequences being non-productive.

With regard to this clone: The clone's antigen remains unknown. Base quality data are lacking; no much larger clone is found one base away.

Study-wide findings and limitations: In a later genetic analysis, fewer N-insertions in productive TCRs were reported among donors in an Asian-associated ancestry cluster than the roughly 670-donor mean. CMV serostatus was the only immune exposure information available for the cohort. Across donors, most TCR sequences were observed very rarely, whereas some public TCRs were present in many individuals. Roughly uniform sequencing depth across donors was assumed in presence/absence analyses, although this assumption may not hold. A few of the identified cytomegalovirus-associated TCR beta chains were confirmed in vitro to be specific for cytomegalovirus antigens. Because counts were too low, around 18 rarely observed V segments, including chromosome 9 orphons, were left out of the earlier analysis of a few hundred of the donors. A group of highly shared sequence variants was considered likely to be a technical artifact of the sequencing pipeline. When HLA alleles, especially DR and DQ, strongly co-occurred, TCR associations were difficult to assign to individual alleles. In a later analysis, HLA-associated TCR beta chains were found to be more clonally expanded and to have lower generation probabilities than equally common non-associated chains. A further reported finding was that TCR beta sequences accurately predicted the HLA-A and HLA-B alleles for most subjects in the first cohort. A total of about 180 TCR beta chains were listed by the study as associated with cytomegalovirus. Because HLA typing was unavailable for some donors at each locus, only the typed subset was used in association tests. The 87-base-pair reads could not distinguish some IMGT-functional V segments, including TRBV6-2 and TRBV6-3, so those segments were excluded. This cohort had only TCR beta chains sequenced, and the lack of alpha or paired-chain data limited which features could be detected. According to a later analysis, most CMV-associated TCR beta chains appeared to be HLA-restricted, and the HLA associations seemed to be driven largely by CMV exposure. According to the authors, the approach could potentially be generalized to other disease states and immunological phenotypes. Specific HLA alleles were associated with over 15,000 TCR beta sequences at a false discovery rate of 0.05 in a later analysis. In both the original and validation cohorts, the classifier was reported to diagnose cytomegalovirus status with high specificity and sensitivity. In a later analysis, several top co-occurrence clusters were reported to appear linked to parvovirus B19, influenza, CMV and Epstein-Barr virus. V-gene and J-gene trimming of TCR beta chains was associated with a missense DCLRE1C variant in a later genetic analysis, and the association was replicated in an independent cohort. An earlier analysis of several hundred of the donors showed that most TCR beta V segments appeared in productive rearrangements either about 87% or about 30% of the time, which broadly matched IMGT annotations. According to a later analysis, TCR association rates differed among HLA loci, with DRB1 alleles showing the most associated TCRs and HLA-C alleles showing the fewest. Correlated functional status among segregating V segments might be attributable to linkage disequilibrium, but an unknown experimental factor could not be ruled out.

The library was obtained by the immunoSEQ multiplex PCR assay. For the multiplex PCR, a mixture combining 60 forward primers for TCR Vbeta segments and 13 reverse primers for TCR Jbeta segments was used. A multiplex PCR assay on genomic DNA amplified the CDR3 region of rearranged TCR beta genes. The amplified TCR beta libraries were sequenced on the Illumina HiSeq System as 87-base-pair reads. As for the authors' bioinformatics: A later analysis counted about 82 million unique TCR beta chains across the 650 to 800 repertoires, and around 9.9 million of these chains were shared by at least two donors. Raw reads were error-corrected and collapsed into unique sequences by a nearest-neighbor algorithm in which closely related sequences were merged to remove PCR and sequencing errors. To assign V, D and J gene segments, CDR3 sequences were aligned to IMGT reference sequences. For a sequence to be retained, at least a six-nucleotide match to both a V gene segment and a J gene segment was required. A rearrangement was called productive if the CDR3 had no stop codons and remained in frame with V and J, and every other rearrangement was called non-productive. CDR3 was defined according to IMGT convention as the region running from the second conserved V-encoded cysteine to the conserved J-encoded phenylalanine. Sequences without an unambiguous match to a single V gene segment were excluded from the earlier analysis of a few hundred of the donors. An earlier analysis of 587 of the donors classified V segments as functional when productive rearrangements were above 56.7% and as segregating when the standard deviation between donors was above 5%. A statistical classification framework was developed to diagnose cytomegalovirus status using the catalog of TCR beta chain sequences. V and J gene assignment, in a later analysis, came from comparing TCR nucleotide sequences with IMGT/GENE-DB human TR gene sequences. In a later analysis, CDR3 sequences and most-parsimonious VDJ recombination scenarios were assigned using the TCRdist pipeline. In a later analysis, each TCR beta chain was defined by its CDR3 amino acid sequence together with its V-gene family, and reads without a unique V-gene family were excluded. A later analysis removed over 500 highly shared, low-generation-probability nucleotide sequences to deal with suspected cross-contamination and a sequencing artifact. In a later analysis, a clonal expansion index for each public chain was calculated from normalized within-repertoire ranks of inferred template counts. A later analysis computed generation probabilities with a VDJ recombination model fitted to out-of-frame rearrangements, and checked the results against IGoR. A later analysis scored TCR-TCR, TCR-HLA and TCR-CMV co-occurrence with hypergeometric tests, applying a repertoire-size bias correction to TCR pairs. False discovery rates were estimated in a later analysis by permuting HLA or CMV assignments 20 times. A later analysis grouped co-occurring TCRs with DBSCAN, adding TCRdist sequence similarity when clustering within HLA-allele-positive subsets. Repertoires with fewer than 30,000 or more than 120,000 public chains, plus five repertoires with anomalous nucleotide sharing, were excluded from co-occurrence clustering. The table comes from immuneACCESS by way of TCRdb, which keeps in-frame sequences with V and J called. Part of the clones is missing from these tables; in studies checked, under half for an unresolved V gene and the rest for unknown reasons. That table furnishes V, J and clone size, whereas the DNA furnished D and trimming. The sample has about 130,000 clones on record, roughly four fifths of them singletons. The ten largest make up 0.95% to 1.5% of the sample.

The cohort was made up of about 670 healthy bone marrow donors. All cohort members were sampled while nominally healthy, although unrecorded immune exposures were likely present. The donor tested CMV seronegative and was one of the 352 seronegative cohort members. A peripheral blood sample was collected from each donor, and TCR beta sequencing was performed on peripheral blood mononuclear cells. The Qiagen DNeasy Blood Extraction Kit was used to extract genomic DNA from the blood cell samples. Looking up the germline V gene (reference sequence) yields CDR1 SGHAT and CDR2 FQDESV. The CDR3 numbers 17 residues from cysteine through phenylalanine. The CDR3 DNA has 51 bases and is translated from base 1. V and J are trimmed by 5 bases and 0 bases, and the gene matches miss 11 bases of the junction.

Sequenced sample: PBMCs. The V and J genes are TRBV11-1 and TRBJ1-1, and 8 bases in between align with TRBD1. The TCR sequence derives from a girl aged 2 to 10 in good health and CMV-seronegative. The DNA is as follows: TGTGCCAGCAGCCAACCGGAACGCAGGGGGCTGAACACTGAAGCTTTCTTT. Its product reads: CASSQPERRGLNTEAFF.